Below, 32 T cell receptor beta chains from the same sample are listed, as sequenced in a study of graft-versus-host responses after intestinal transplantation. Antigens for these TCRs are unknown. Sequencing was performed with immunoSEQ multiplex PCR; in TCRdb, only in-frame clones are kept and a portion is missing. The sample holds 90,000 to 150,000 clones, roughly 91% seen once. This sample comprised unstimulated CD4+ T cells sorted from spleen or lymph node cells, obtained before intestinal transplant. The receptors originated from a human donor who received an intestinal transplant.

The chain links TRBV11-2 to TRBJ2-7; the D gene is possibly TRBD1 (6 bases). Germline-derived CDR1 and CDR2 are SGHAT and FQNNGV. Trimming pared 4 bases from V and 6 bases from J, leaving 10 bases between. The CDR3 sequence is 12 residues long. CDR3 in amino acids: CASSSNRAEQYF. The CDR3 DNA sequence: TGTGCCAGCAGCTCCAACAGGGCCGAGCAGTACTTC. Based on the CDR3 plus reference TRBV11-2 and TRBJ2-7, the full variable domain is EAGVAQSPRYKIIEKRQSVAFWCNPISGHATLYWYQQILGQGPKLLIQFQNNGVVDDSQLPKDRFSAERLKGVDSTLKIQPAKLEDSAVYLCASSSNRAEQYFGPGTRLTVT.

This chain uses TRBV28 with TRBJ2-7; D remains ambiguous. The germline V gene encodes CDR1 MDHEN and CDR2 SYDVKM. The CDR3 has 11 residues. The V end was cut by 5 bases, the J end by 0 bases, with 2 bases between. The CDR3, as DNA: TGTGCCAGCAGTGACTCCTACGAGCAGTACTTC. Encoded protein: CASSDSYEQYF.

CDR3 bases: TGTGCCAGCCTAGGGGGGTTCTACACTGAAGCTTTCTTT. Protein: CASLGGFYTEAFF. The genes are TRBV19 and TRBJ1-1, with D maybe TRBD1 (6 bases). The V end lost 9 bases, the J end lost 3 bases, and 14 bases lay between the germline ends. The germline V gene has CDR1 LNHDA and CDR2 SQIVND (reference sequence). There are 13 residues in the CDR3. Full variable domain (outside the CDR3, taken from reference TRBV19 and TRBJ1-1): DGGITQSPKYLFRKEGQNVTLSCEQNLNHDAMYWYRQDPGQGLRLIYYSQIVNDFQKGDIAEGYSVSREKKESFPLTVTSAQKNPTAFYLCASLGGFYTEAFFGQGTRLTVV.

The count of this clone is one. The chain is built from TRBV28 and TRBJ1-2; a possible D gene is TRBD1 (5 bases). CDR1 and CDR2 from the germline V gene are MDHEN and SYDVKM. The CDR3 is 13 residues long. The V and J ends lost 5 bases and 5 bases respectively, with 12 bases between them. CDR3 loop: CASSPQGYYGYTF. The CDR3 DNA reads TGTGCCAGCAGTCCTCAGGGTTATTATGGCTACACCTTC.

This chain joins TRBV7-3 and TRBJ2-2, with 7 bases fitting TRBD1. CDR3 length equals 15 residues. V was pared by 4 bases and J by 4 bases, with 6 bases of the junction left unmatched. Germline V gene lookup returns CDR1 SGHTA and CDR2 FQGTGA. The CDR3 protein is CASSSPGGSTGELFF. The CDR3 DNA sequence: TGTGCCAGCAGCTCCCCAGGGGGTAGCACCGGGGAGCTGTTTTTT.

This chain uses TRBV28 with TRBJ2-4; a weak D match, TRBD2 (6 bases). This CDR3 spans 15 amino acids. Germline-derived CDR1 and CDR2 are MDHEN and SYDVKM. Between the trimmed V and J ends, which lost 10 bases and 0 bases, there was a span of 16 bases. DNA of the CDR3: TGTGCCACGTCAGATCGGGGGTTAGCCAAAAACATTCAGTACTTC. Translation: CATSDRGLAKNIQYF.

This rearrangement joins TRBV28 to TRBJ2-7; the D call may be TRBD1 or TRBD2 (7 bases each). The CDR3 has 17 residues. Germline CDR1 is MDHEN and CDR2 is SYDVKM. V lost 3 bases and J lost 2, with 20 bases in between. CDR3 DNA: TGTGCCAGCAGTTTGGCCCAGGGGGGGCACCATCCCTACGAGCAGTACTTC. Protein: CASSLAQGGHHPYEQYF.

The J gene is TRBJ2-3, the V gene TRBV9; 15 bases agree with TRBD2. J gave up 0 bases and V 2 bases, and 4 bases lay outside the gene matches. The length of the CDR3 is 18 residues. Germline V gives CDR1 SGDLS, CDR2 YYNGEE. CDR3 amino acids: CASSVGLAGGLSTDTQYF. In nucleotides, the CDR3 is TGTGCCAGCAGCGTCGGACTAGCGGGAGGGCTTAGCACAGATACGCAGTATTTT. Filled out from reference TRBV9 and TRBJ2-3, the complete variable domain reads DSGVTQTPKHLITATGQRVTLRCSPRSGDLSVYWYQQSLDQGLQFLIQYYNGEERAKGNILERFSAQQFPDLHSELNLSSLELGDSALYFCASSVGLAGGLSTDTQYFGPGTRLTVL.

The chain uses TRBV11-2 and TRBJ2-5; the match to TRBD1 covers 8 bases. V was clipped by 5 bases and J by 0 bases; unmatched bases: 11. Per the germline V gene, CDR1 is SGHAT and CDR2 is FQNNGV. The CDR3 is 17 residues long. This chain's CDR3 is CASSKTWTGYYQETQYF. The CDR3 region has the DNA TGTGCCAGCAGCAAAACCTGGACAGGGTACTACCAAGAGACCCAGTACTTC.

The genes are TRBV10-3 and TRBJ2-7, with a possible D match to TRBD2 (6 bases). Between the trimmed V and J ends, which lost 0 bases and 0 bases, there was a span of 15 bases. CDR3 length equals 17 residues. The germline CDR1 and CDR2 sequences are ENHRY and SYGVKD. This chain's CDR3 is CAISESKGGAGSYEQYF. Written as DNA, the CDR3 is TGTGCCATCAGTGAGTCGAAGGGCGGAGCGGGCTCCTACGAGCAGTACTTC.

The CDR3 DNA reads TGCGCCAGCAGGAGAGCGTCCATGAACACTGAAGCTTTCTTT. As protein: CASRRASMNTEAFF. This rearrangement joins TRBV10-2 to TRBJ1-1; D call uncertain. Germline V lookup: CDR1 WSHSY, CDR2 SAAADI. The length of the CDR3 is 14 residues. V was shortened by 6 bases and J by 0 bases, with 11 bases between the two germline ends.

There are a few counts of this clone. The CDR3 DNA sequence: TGTGCCAGCTCGCACGGGGACCCCTCTGGAAACACCATATATTTT. This encodes CASSHGDPSGNTIYF. The chain carries TRBV19 and TRBJ1-3; perhaps TRBD1 as D (5 bases). From germline, CDR1 is LNHDA and CDR2 SQIVND (reference sequence). CDR3 size: 15 residues. V lost 9 bases and J lost 0, with 15 bases in between.

The chain is built from TRBV5-1 and TRBJ1-1; no clear D. Germline assignment: CDR1 SGHRS and CDR2 YFSETQ. The CDR3 consists of 14 residues. Between the trimmed V and J ends, which lost 2 bases and 1 base, there was a span of 9 bases. DNA of the CDR3: TGCGCCAGCAGCTTTCGAGGTACGAACACTGAAGCTTTCTTT. Protein sequence: CASSFRGTNTEAFF.

The chain combines TRBV29-1 with TRBJ2-3; TRBD1 matches 8 bases. From germline, CDR1 is SQVTM and CDR2 ANQGSEA. CDR3 size: 15 residues. The V and J ends lost 4 bases and 1 base, in that order; junction bases with no gene match: 7. CDR3 sequence reads: CSVAVTGVGTDTQYF. Here the CDR3 DNA reads TGCAGCGTTGCGGTGACAGGGGTGGGCACAGATACGCAGTATTTT.

The V call is TRBV4-2, the J call TRBJ2-2; 7 nucleotides match TRBD2. Unmatched junction bases numbered 11, after V lost 3 bases and J lost 4 bases. Germline V lookup: CDR1 LGHNA, CDR2 YNFKEQ. This CDR3 has 17 amino acids. CDR3 sequence reads: CASSQERGGSSTGELFF. CDR3 nucleotide sequence: TGTGCCAGCAGCCAGGAAAGGGGAGGGTCGAGCACCGGGGAGCTGTTTTTT.

The chain is built from TRBV18 and TRBJ1-3, with 7 nucleotides matching TRBD1. The ends lost 0 bases at V and 2 bases at J; junction bases unmatched: 1. There are 15 residues in the CDR3. The germline V gene has CDR1 KGHSH and CDR2 LQKENI. This CDR3 is CASSPPTGTGNTIYF. Written as DNA, the CDR3 is TGTGCCAGCTCACCACCGACAGGGACTGGAAACACCATATATTTT. Combining the CDR3 with reference TRBV18 and TRBJ1-3 gives the whole variable domain NAGVMQNPRHLVRRRGQEARLRCSPMKGHSHVYWYRQLPEEGLKFMVYLQKENIIDESGMPKERFSAEFPKEGPSILRIQQVVRGDSAAYFCASSPPTGTGNTIYFGEGSWLTVV.

V is TRBV18 and J is TRBJ1-5; 8 nucleotides align to TRBD1. Germline V CDR1 and CDR2: KGHSH, LQKENI. This CDR3 contains 15 residues. V gave up 6 bases and J gave up 4 bases; unmatched junction bases: 8. DNA of the CDR3: TGTGCCAGCTCTCCCACAGGGGGACTAAATCAGCCCCAGCATTTT. Translating it yields CASSPTGGLNQPQHF.

The chain has TRBV6-5 and TRBJ1-5; no firm D call. This CDR3 has 13 amino acids. Trimming removed 4 bases at V and 5 bases at J, with 9 bases between. CDR1 and CDR2 from the germline V gene are MNHEY and SVGAGI. CDR3 in amino acids: CASSSTRHQPQHF. In DNA form, the CDR3 reads TGTGCCAGCAGTTCAACTCGTCATCAGCCCCAGCATTTT.

The CDR3 DNA reads TGTGCCAGCAGTTTCTTGGGGCTTGAGGATACGCAGTATTTT. The encoded protein is CASSFLGLEDTQYF. This sequence joins TRBV27 and TRBJ2-3, with TRBD1 as a possible D gene (5 bases). The CDR3 extends over 14 amino acids. Germline V gives CDR1 MNHEY, CDR2 SMNVEV (reference sequence). V lost 3 bases and J 6 bases, leaving 13 bases between the germline ends.

The CDR3 DNA reads TGTGCCAGCAGCTTAGATAGCGGGAGGGCCAAGGAGCAGTTCTTC. Its protein is CASSLDSGRAKEQFF. The chain employs TRBV7-9 and TRBJ2-1; 11 bases match TRBD2. Trimming removed 1 base from V and 10 bases from J; junction bases left unmatched: 6. Germline V lookup: CDR1 SEHNR, CDR2 FQNEAQ (reference sequence). The CDR3 consists of 15 residues.

The chain is built from TRBV6-6 and TRBJ1-2; D call uncertain. Looked up from germline, CDR1 is MNHNY and CDR2 is SVGAGI (reference sequence). V lost 2 bases, J lost 4 bases, and 11 bases lay in between. This CDR3 has 14 amino acids. Written as DNA, the CDR3 is TGTGCCAGCAGTTACCTCAGCAGCCGCTATGGCTACACCTTC. Its translation is CASSYLSSRYGYTF.

This chain connects TRBV30 to TRBJ2-1; 10 bases are a match to TRBD2. V gave up 1 base and J gave up 7 bases; unmatched junction bases: 16. The length of the CDR3 is 18 residues. The V gene's germline CDR1 is GTSNPN and CDR2 SVGIG (reference sequence). Here the CDR3 DNA reads TGTGCCTGGAGTGCTATCGGAAGACTAGCGGGTAAGGTGAATGAGCAGTTCTTC. The encoded protein is CAWSAIGRLAGKVNEQFF.

This clone appeared a single time. The V gene is TRBV5-1, the J gene TRBJ2-7; TRBD2 matches 10 bases. The CDR3 totals 16 residues. CDR1 is SGHRS, CDR2 YFSETQ, per germline. Unmatched junction bases numbered 14, after V lost 4 bases and J lost 7 bases. CDR3 residues: CASSLPLLAGVGEQYF. Here the CDR3 DNA reads TGCGCCAGCAGCCTTCCCCTCCTAGCGGGAGTAGGAGAGCAGTACTTC.

This sequence joins TRBV10-2 and TRBJ1-5; tentative D call: TRBD1 (5 bases). CDR1 and CDR2 from the germline V gene are WSHSY and SAAADI. The CDR3 is 14 amino acids. V was pared by 0 bases and J by 4 bases, with 7 bases between. The CDR3, as DNA: TGCGCCAGCAGTGAGTCTGGGGGGAATCAGCCCCAGCATTTT. Translating it yields CASSESGGNQPQHF.

The chain links TRBV10-1 to TRBJ2-7; possibly TRBD1 for D (6 bases). V was shortened by 2 bases and J by 4 bases, with 15 bases between the two germline ends. Germline CDR1 is WNHNN and CDR2 is SYGVQD (reference sequence). This CDR3 contains 15 residues. DNA of the CDR3: TGCGCCAGCAGTGAGGGGTACAGGGTCCGGTACGAGCAGTACTTC. It codes for CASSEGYRVRYEQYF.

The chain employs TRBV5-1 and TRBJ2-7; D not resolved. The CDR3 runs to 12 residues. Trimming took 4 bases from V and 0 from J, leaving 5 bases between them. Germline values: CDR1 SGHRS, CDR2 YFSETQ. The CDR3 region has the DNA TGCGCCAGCAGCCTCTACTCCTACGAGCAGTACTTC. This codes for CASSLYSYEQYF.

A word on this clone: An end of the junction does not agree with germline; a read error may underlie this. This chain links TRBV28 with TRBJ2-7, with D possibly being TRBD1 (5 bases). Germline V gene lookup returns CDR1 MDHEN and CDR2 SYDVKM. This CDR3 is 11 amino acids long. The CDR3 here is CASSSRQLPFF. In nucleotides, the CDR3 is TGTGCCAGCAGTTCGCGACAGTTACCCTTCTTC.

The chain uses TRBV5-1 and TRBJ2-1; 7 bases line up with TRBD1. Trimming removed 3 bases from V and 3 bases from J; junction bases left unmatched: 0. CDR3 length: 13 residues. Germline CDR1 reads SGHRS; CDR2 reads YFSETQ. The CDR3 loop reads CASSWDSYNEQFF. CDR3 DNA sequence: TGCGCCAGCAGCTGGGACAGCTACAATGAGCAGTTCTTC.

The chain links TRBV6-5 to TRBJ1-2; 9 nucleotides match TRBD1. From germline, CDR1 is MNHEY and CDR2 SVGAGI. The CDR3 is 13 amino acids. The trim removed 5 bases at V and 4 bases at J, leaving 2 bases unmatched. CDR3 sequence (DNA): TGTGCCAGCAGTGACAGGGGGGGCTATGGCTACACCTTC. Translated, it gives CASSDRGGYGYTF.

This chain connects TRBV29-1 to TRBJ1-1; 9 bases fit TRBD1. CDR3 size: 13 residues. Unmatched junction bases numbered 3, after V lost 6 bases and J lost 1 base. Germline V gives CDR1 SQVTM, CDR2 ANQGSEA. Here the CDR3 reads CSVKQGANTEAFF. In DNA form, the CDR3 reads TGCAGCGTAAAACAGGGGGCGAACACTGAAGCTTTCTTT.

This rearrangement joins TRBV5-1 to TRBJ1-2; no firm D call. V lost 0 bases and J lost 4, with 7 bases in between. The CDR3 covers 13 residues. Germline CDR1 SGHRS, CDR2 YFSETQ. CDR3 region: CASSLASGYGYTF. The CDR3 DNA is TGCGCCAGCAGCTTGGCTTCCGGCTATGGCTACACCTTC.

V gene TRBV4-2 combines with J gene TRBJ2-7; 10 nucleotides match TRBD2. V trimming: 2 bases; J trimming: 3 bases; junction bases outside the gene matches: 7. Germline V CDR1 and CDR2: LGHNA, YNFKEQ. This CDR3 is built from 16 residues. The CDR3 sequence is CASSQSSASGSYEQYF. CDR3 nucleotide sequence: TGTGCCAGCAGCCAATCATCAGCTAGCGGGAGCTACGAGCAGTACTTC.